These 17 T cell receptor beta chains were all obtained from the same sample, sequenced in a study of brain T cells in children with intractable seizures. Described time point: blood from clinic visit 5 months post-surgery; TSC patient then seizure free. Clones were read by immunoSEQ multiplex PCR, and TCRdb kept only the in-frame ones, dropping some. The table includes approximately 330,000 clones, 85% to 95% detected once. This material consisted of peripheral blood, taken approximately 5 months after surgery. All receptors come from a boy younger than two with tuberous sclerosis and intractable seizures.

The V and J genes are TRBV11-2 and TRBJ1-1, with D perhaps TRBD1 (6 bases). CDR3 length: 15 amino acids. Trimming pared 0 bases from V and 4 bases from J, leaving 12 bases between. Germline CDR1 and CDR2: SGHAT and FQNNGV. The CDR3: CASSLDRGGCTEAFF. CDR3 nucleotides: TGTGCCAGCAGCTTAGATCGAGGGGGGTGCACTGAAGCTTTCTTT.

J is TRBJ2-3 and V is TRBV5-4; TRBD2 agrees at 13 bases. The CDR3 is 17 residues long. Trimming cost V 3 bases and J 5 bases; bases outside gene matches: 9. CDR1 and CDR2 from the germline V gene are SGHNT and YYREEE (reference sequence). CDR3 sequence: CASSSYVLAGGVDTQYF. For the CDR3, the DNA is TGTGCCAGCAGCTCGTACGTACTAGCGGGAGGGGTAGATACGCAGTATTTT. Supplemented by reference TRBV5-4 and TRBJ2-3, the full variable domain reads ETGVTQSPTHLIKTRGQQVTLRCSSQSGHNTVSWYQQALGQGPQFIFQYYREEENGRGNFPPRFSGLQFPNYSSELNVNALELDDSALYLCASSSYVLAGGVDTQYFGPGTRLTVL.

The V call is TRBV3-1 (or the pseudogene TRBV3-2), the J call TRBJ2-2; a possible D gene is TRBD2 (6 bases). V lost 4 bases and J 1 base, leaving 13 bases between the germline ends. The CDR3 spans 16 residues. Germline assignment: CDR1 LGHDT and CDR2 YNNKEL (reference sequence). This CDR3 reads CASSPQTAGNTGELFF. CDR3 bases: TGTGCCAGCAGCCCCCAGACAGCGGGGAACACCGGGGAGCTGTTTTTT.

The gene calls are TRBV7-8 and TRBJ1-5, with D perhaps TRBD1 (6 bases). This CDR3 has 15 amino acids. Germline V gene lookup returns CDR1 SGHVS and CDR2 FQNEAQ. V lost 6 bases to trimming and J lost 1 base, with 13 bases between them. Here the CDR3 DNA reads TGTGCCAGCAGAAAAGACAGGATAAGCAATCAGCCCCAGCATTTT. Translating it yields CASRKDRISNQPQHF.

This clone was detected once. The gene calls are TRBV5-4 and TRBJ2-7, with unresolved D. The CDR3 runs 15 residues. Germline V gene sequence: CDR1 SGHNT, CDR2 YYREEE (reference sequence). Trimming took off 2 bases at V and 5 bases at J, with 17 bases between the two ends. This chain's CDR3 is CASSFRLEGAHEQYF. In nucleotides, the CDR3 is TGTGCCAGCAGCTTTCGTCTTGAAGGAGCCCACGAGCAGTACTTC.

V and J are TRBV27 and TRBJ2-7, with TRBD1 identical over 9 bases. CDR3 length: 14 residues. Losses at the gene ends were 4 bases for V and 6 bases for J; bases not matched to a gene: 7. Germline V lookup: CDR1 MNHEY, CDR2 SMNVEV (reference sequence). The CDR3, as DNA: TGTGCCAGCAGTTCCGGGACAGGGTTCAGCGAGCAGTACTTC. It is translated as CASSSGTGFSEQYF.

The V call is TRBV7-9, the J call TRBJ2-1; TRBD2 matches 9 bases. This CDR3 contains 16 residues. The germline V gene encodes CDR1 SEHNR and CDR2 FQNEAQ (reference sequence). V was pared by 6 bases and J by 2 bases, with 8 bases of the junction left unmatched. The CDR3: CASRPLRGGPYNEQFF. In DNA form, the CDR3 reads TGTGCCAGCAGACCTCTGCGGGGGGGCCCCTACAATGAGCAGTTCTTC.

The chain combines TRBV13 with TRBJ1-1; perhaps TRBD1 as D (6 bases). V lost 7 bases and J 7 bases, leaving 22 bases between the germline ends. CDR1 PRHDT and CDR2 FYEKMQ come from the germline V gene (reference sequence). The CDR3 spans 15 residues. CDR3 DNA sequence: TGTGCCAGCAACCCATCGGGGACACGGTTGATTGAAGCTTTCTTT. It is translated as CASNPSGTRLIEAFF.

The CDR3 loop is CASSVTLTGFPDTQYF. DNA of the CDR3: TGCGCCAGCAGCGTTACCCTGACAGGGTTCCCAGATACGCAGTATTTT. The gene calls are TRBV5-1 and TRBJ2-3, with 7 bases matching TRBD1. The CDR3 loop spans 16 amino acids. The germline V gene has CDR1 SGHRS and CDR2 YFSETQ. J lost 4 bases, V lost 4 bases, and 12 bases had no gene match. Combining the CDR3 with reference TRBV5-1 and TRBJ2-3 gives the whole variable domain KAGVTQTPRYLIKTRGQQVTLSCSPISGHRSVSWYQQTPGQGLQFLFEYFSETQRNKGNFPGRFSGRQFSNSRSEMNVSTLELGDSALYLCASSVTLTGFPDTQYFGPGTRLTVL.

The rearrangement uses TRBV5-4 and TRBJ2-7; TRBD2 matches at 7 bases. Germline lookup yields CDR1 SGHNT and CDR2 YYREEE (reference sequence). Germline trimming cut 5 bases from V and 5 bases from J; bases unmatched to any gene: 13. The CDR3 runs to 15 residues. The CDR3 reads CASSLGPRDYDEQYF. In DNA form, the CDR3 reads TGTGCCAGCAGTCTCGGGCCCCGGGACTATGACGAGCAGTACTTC. Variable domain in full (rest from reference TRBV5-4 and TRBJ2-7): ETGVTQSPTHLIKTRGQQVTLRCSSQSGHNTVSWYQQALGQGPQFIFQYYREEENGRGNFPPRFSGLQFPNYSSELNVNALELDDSALYLCASSLGPRDYDEQYFGPGTRLTVT.

The chain combines TRBV19 with TRBJ2-1; a weak D match, TRBD2 (5 bases). The CDR3 runs 16 residues. Trimming removed 3 bases at V and 0 bases at J, with 12 bases between. Germline values: CDR1 LNHDA, CDR2 SQIVND (reference sequence). The CDR3 loop is CASSISGGSSYNEQFF. The DNA of the CDR3 is TGTGCCAGTAGTATCAGCGGTGGGAGCTCCTACAATGAGCAGTTCTTC.

This clone has only one observation. This chain links TRBV4-1 with TRBJ2-1, with D possibly matching TRBD2 (5 bases). Trimming took 0 bases from V and 0 from J, leaving 9 bases between them. This CDR3 region has 16 residues. Germline loops: CDR1 MGHRA, CDR2 YSYEKL. CDR3 region: CASSQDRAGSYNEQFF. DNA of the CDR3: TGCGCCAGCAGCCAAGATCGGGCGGGCTCCTACAATGAGCAGTTCTTC.

V and J are TRBV29-1 and TRBJ1-1, with 9 nucleotides matching TRBD1. V lost 4 bases to trimming and J lost 5 bases; unmatched junction nucleotides: 8. From germline, CDR1 is SQVTM and CDR2 ANQGSEA. CDR3 length equals 14 residues. CDR3: CSVVVPDRGTEAFF. CDR3 nucleotide sequence: TGCAGCGTTGTAGTTCCAGACAGGGGGACTGAAGCTTTCTTT.

V gene TRBV3-1 (or the pseudogene TRBV3-2) combines with J gene TRBJ2-7; D perhaps matches TRBD2 (5 bases). Trimming pared 1 base from V and 3 bases from J, leaving 10 bases between. CDR3 length: 14 amino acids. Germline CDR1 and CDR2: LGHDT and YNNKEL (reference sequence). The CDR3 reads CASSQAEAFYEQYF. The CDR3, as DNA: TGTGCCAGCAGCCAAGCGGAGGCTTTCTACGAGCAGTACTTC.

The chain carries TRBV12-3 or TRBV12-4 and TRBJ2-5; no firm D call. V was cut by 4 bases and J by 7 bases, with 13 bases left in between. The CDR3 loop spans 13 amino acids. DNA for the CDR3: TGTGCCAGCAGTTCCCCTGTCTTGGTGACCCAGTACTTC. Translation: CASSSPVLVTQYF.

This clone was picked up one time. J is TRBJ2-3 and V is TRBV6-5; perhaps TRBD2 as D (5 bases). The CDR3 spans 10 residues. V shed 10 bases and J shed 11 bases, with 13 bases lying between them. The germline V gene encodes CDR1 MNHEY and CDR2 SVGAGI. The CDR3, as DNA: TGTGCCACCGGTGTCGAGGGGCAGTATTTT. Protein product: CATGVEGQYF.

This clone has a single count. The chain is built from TRBV7-9 and TRBJ1-1; 7 bases align to TRBD1. Germline V CDR1 and CDR2: SEHNR, FQNEAQ (reference sequence). The length of the CDR3 is 14 residues. J gave up 3 bases and V 5 bases, and 6 bases lay outside the gene matches. The CDR3 bases are TGTGCCAGCAGCCCGACAGGGACTTACACTGAAGCTTTCTTT. Translation: CASSPTGTYTEAFF.